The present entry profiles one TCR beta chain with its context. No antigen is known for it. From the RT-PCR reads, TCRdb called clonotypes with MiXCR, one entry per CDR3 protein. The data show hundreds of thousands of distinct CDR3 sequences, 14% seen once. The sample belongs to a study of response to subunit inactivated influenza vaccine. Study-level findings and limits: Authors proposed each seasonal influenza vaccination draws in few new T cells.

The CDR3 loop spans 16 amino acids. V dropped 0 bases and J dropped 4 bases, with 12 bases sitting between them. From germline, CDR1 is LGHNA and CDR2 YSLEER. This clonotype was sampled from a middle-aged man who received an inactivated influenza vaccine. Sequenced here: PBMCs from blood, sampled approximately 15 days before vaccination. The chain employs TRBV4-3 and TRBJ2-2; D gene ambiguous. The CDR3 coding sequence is TGCGCCAGCAGCCAAGATCTCCGGCAGCCCACCGGGGAGCTGTTTTTT. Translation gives CASSQDLRQPTGELFF.